A single TCR beta chain is shown here with its context. Its antigen is as yet unknown. The germline V gene has CDR1 MDHEN and CDR2 SYDVKM. There are 12 residues in the CDR3. The V and J ends lost 7 bases and 1 base respectively, with 5 bases between them. This sample is drawn from a study of CD8 T cells in ankylosing spondylitis. General study results and limits: A TCR beta motif of about 8 highly homologous variants appeared characteristic of ankylosing spondylitis blood. Disease-linked clones reportedly concentrated significantly in matched ankylosing spondylitis synovial fluid. Previously reported in reactive arthritis synovial fluid and blood were some of the motif variants.

Quantitative 5'-RACE with molecular barcodes produced the TCR beta libraries. TCRdb re-analysed the 5' RACE reads in MiXCR, keeping a single row per CDR3 protein. The profile shows roughly 470,000 distinct CDR3 sequences, 25% to 30% of them singletons. Sequencing was performed on blood, either unsorted or a sorted T cell fraction (not recorded which). The origin of this receptor is a male donor with ankylosing spondylitis. The chain has TRBV28 and TRBJ1-3; D not resolved. The CDR3 sequence: CASKGSGNTIYF. The CDR3 DNA follows: TGTGCCAGCAAAGGGTCTGGAAACACCATATATTTT.